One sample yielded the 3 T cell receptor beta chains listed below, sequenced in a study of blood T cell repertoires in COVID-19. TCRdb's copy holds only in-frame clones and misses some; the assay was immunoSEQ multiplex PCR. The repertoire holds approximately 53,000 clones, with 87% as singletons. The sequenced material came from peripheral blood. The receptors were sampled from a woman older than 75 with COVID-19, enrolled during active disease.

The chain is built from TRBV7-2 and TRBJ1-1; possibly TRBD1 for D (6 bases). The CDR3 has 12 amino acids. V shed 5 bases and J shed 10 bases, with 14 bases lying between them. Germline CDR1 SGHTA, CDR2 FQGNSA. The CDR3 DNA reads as TGTGCCAGCAGCCCCCCAGGGGCTTCAGCTTTCTTT. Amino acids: CASSPPGASAFF.

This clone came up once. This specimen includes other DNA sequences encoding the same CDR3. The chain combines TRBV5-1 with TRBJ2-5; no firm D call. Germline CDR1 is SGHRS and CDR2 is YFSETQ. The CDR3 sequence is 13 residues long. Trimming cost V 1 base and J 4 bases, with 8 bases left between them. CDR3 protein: CASSLSGGETQYF. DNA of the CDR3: TGCGCCAGCAGCTTGTCCGGCGGAGAGACCCAGTACTTC.

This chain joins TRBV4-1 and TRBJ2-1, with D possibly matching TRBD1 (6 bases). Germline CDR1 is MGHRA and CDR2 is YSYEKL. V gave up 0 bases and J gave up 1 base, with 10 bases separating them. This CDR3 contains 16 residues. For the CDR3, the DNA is TGCGCCAGCAGCCAAGAACAGGGTGAATCCTACAATGAGCAGTTCTTC. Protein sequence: CASSQEQGESYNEQFF.